This T cell receptor beta chain was sequenced in a study of vaccination and CD4 T cells after COVID-19. Overall study: As a positive control, some control cultures were given a CEFX pool, while others were given an HIV-1 Nef pool or no peptide.

The treatment: roughly 10-day PBMC culture with coronavirus spike peptide pools or control peptides (ViraFEST assay). With the Oncomine TCR Beta short-read assay, DNA from cultured CD4+ T cells was sequenced. TCRdb itself ran the PCR reads through MiXCR, one entry per CDR3 protein. The sample yields fewer than 12,000 distinct CDR3 sequences, 64% seen once. As concerns this clonotype: Its antigen is currently unknown.

Trimming removed 1 base from V and 0 bases from J, with 6 bases in between. Germline CDR1 reads SNHLY; CDR2 reads FYNNEI. CDR3 length equals 15 residues. The TCR sequence derives from a human donor who had recovered from COVID-19. Sequences were obtained from CD4+ T cells from blood, cultured in vitro. The chain recombines TRBV2 with TRBJ2-2; D unresolved. DNA of the CDR3: TGTGCCAGCAGTGAAGTGGCGTCGAACACCGGGGAGCTGTTTTTT. It is translated as CASSEVASNTGELFF.